This is a list of T cell receptor beta chains from one sample in a study of blood T cell repertoires in COVID-19. Measured with immunoSEQ multiplex PCR; TCRdb has only the in-frame clones, and not every one. The sample includes 150,000 or so clones, around 87% seen only once; the top ten take roughly 3.9%. Sequencing used PBMCs or T cells enriched from blood (not recorded which). The receptors stem from a middle-aged woman who had been exposed to COVID-19. Both conserved end residues are part of each CDR3. Fields, in order: J gene, D gene, V gene, CDR3 DNA, CDR3 protein. The D gene is left open where the match is weak.

TRBJ1-5 TRBD1 TRBV19 TGTGCCAGTGGACAGGGTTTCGCGACCCAGCATTTT CASGQGFATQHF
TRBJ2-2 - TRBV27 TGTGCCAGCGGCCCGGGATACACCGGGGAGCTGTTTTTT CASGPGYTGELFF
TRBJ2-1 TRBD1 TRBV6-5 TGTGCCAGCAGTTTCTCCGGAACAGGGGCTTACAATGAGCAGTTCTTC CASSFSGTGAYNEQFF
TRBJ2-7 - TRBV5-6 TGTGCCAGCAGCTACGGTGAGGGCCACGAGCAGTACTTC CASSYGEGHEQYF
TRBJ2-3 - TRBV4-1 TGCGCCAGCAGCCTCATAGTCGTGACAGATACGCAGTATTTT CASSLIVVTDTQYF
TRBJ1-1 TRBD1 TRBV5-1 TGCGCCAGCAGCGCCTTAACAGGGGGCACTGAAGCTTTCTTT CASSALTGGTEAFF
TRBJ1-5 - TRBV28 TGTGCCAGCAGTTCGGACACCTATAGCAATCAGCCCCAGCATTTT CASSSDTYSNQPQHF
TRBJ2-1 TRBD1 TRBV7-2 TGTGCCAGCAGCCGGGGACAGGGGCCCTACAATGAGCAGTTCTTC CASSRGQGPYNEQFF
TRBJ1-1 - TRBV6-4 TGTGCCAGCAGTCGGACAGTGAACACTGAAGCTTTCTTT CASSRTVNTEAFF
TRBJ1-1 - TRBV4-1 TGCGCCAGCAGCAAAGACAGGGAAGCTTTCTTT CASSKDREAFF
TRBJ2-1 TRBD2 TRBV4-3 TGCGCCAGCAGCCAAGGTGTCCTAGCGGGAGGGCCCAATGAGCAGTTCTTC CASSQGVLAGGPNEQFF
TRBJ1-2 TRBD1 TRBV7-8 TGTGCCAGCAGCTTTCTAGGACAGGGGGCTTATGGCTACACCTTC CASSFLGQGAYGYTF
TRBJ2-5 - TRBV5-1 TGCGCCAGCACCTATCAAGAGACCCAGTACTTC CASTYQETQYF
TRBJ2-5 - TRBV20-1 TGCAGTGCTAGTTCTATGAGGCGCGGGGTTAACCAAGAGACCCAGTACTTC CSASSMRRGVNQETQYF
TRBJ1-5 TRBD1 TRBV27 TGTGCCAGCAAAATCGGACAGGGGTTTGACAATCAGCCCCAGCATTTT CASKIGQGFDNQPQHF
TRBJ1-6 - TRBV18 TGTGCCAGCTCCCGAGATCAGGGTTCACCCCTCCACTTT CASSRDQGSPLHF